The TCR beta chain under discussion was sequenced for a study of T cell changes during pregnancy in multiple sclerosis. Deletions cut 2 bases from V and 4 bases from J, with 14 bases between. CDR1 SEHNR and CDR2 FQNEAQ come from the germline V gene (reference sequence). The CDR3 loop spans 16 amino acids. Clones were read by immunoSEQ multiplex PCR, and TCRdb kept only the in-frame ones, dropping some. The sample lists about 70,000 clones, around nine tenths occurring once. This rearrangement joins TRBV7-9 to TRBJ2-2; D is perhaps TRBD2 (6 bases). Material: peripheral blood, obtained in the third trimester of pregnancy. The clonotype was recovered from a female donor with multiple sclerosis, enrolled in a pregnancy study. Here the CDR3 DNA reads TGTGCCAGCAGCTTAACGTTGGAGGGTGGCACCGGGGAGCTGTTTTTT. Translated, it gives CASSLTLEGGTGELFF.